This T cell receptor (beta chain) derives from a study of CD8+ T cells in alopecia areata. Study conclusions and caveats: Higher clonality was seen in lesional scalp than in normal scalp, especially in alopecia totalis/universalis.

Peripheral blood, together with lesional scalp punch biopsies, was collected from alopecia areata patients. Following extraction, RNA underwent reverse transcription to cDNA, which served as the sequencing template. Repertoires were generated with immunoSEQ multiplex PCR, while TCRdb's copy carries only in-frame clones and drops some. The table includes around 140,000 clones, 40% to 65% detected once. About this clone itself: Its cognate antigen is unknown.

V lost 3 bases to trimming and J lost 5 bases, with 14 bases between them. This CDR3 has 14 residues. The germline gives CDR1 SGHRS, CDR2 YFSETQ. The clonotype comes from a human donor with alopecia areata. Sequenced here: CD4+ T cells sorted from blood, sampled at week 0. The rearrangement links TRBV5-1 to TRBJ2-5, with D perhaps matching TRBD1 (6 bases). In nucleotides, the CDR3 is TGCGCCAGCAGCTCCCTACAGGGACCGGAGACCCAGTACTTC. Protein product: CASSSLQGPETQYF.